The clone carrying this TCR beta chain was detected many times. This sample is drawn from a study of T cells after yellow fever vaccination. 5'RACE template switching added a universal primer site and UMIs to TCR cDNA. TCRdb analysed the 5' RACE reads with MiXCR anew, one entry per CDR3 protein. The sample records about 50,000 distinct CDR3 sequences, roughly 7.4% being singletons. Between the trimmed V and J ends, which lost 8 bases and 7 bases, there was a span of 3 bases. The germline CDR1 and CDR2 sequences are MNHEY and SVGEGT. This CDR3 contains 9 residues. V is TRBV6-2 or TRBV6-3 and J is TRBJ1-5, with no clear D. This TCR was sampled from a man aged 18 to 29 who received the YFV17D yellow fever vaccine. The material was CD8+ T cells sorted from PBMCs, obtained around 15 days after the first yellow fever vaccination. CDR3 region: CASGQPQHF. The CDR3 DNA reads as TGTGCCAGCGGCCAGCCCCAGCATTTT.